Below are 19 T cell receptor beta chains sequenced from a single sample in a study of shared clonotypes between healthy human individuals (TCRdb year 2020). The library was prepared using the immunoSEQ multiplex PCR assay. Imported from immuneACCESS, the table was reduced by TCRdb to in-frame sequences with V and J called. These copies leave out some clones; in studies compared against another copy, an unresolved V gene accounts for under half, and the cause of the remainder is not known. This sample has over a million clones in its table, and around 78% of those were observed once. The ten most abundant clones make up 0.61% of the sample. The source material was memory CD4+ T cells from PBMCs. The cell subset or site tag for this specimen amounts to: CD45RA-negative fraction. The receptors were gathered from a man aged 18-30 years in good health. Some clones in this sample may be carry-over from other donors' samples.

J is TRBJ2-2 and V is TRBV30; D is possibly TRBD1 (6 bases). This CDR3 is 13 amino acids long. CDR1 and CDR2 from the germline V gene are GTSNPN and SVGIG (reference sequence). V shed 4 bases and J shed 7 bases, with 13 bases lying between them. CDR3 nucleotides: TGTGCCTGGAATTACAGGGCCCACGGGGAGCTGTTTTTT. This encodes CAWNYRAHGELFF. Full variable domain (remainder filled in from reference TRBV30 and TRBJ2-2): SQTIHQWPATLVQPVGSPLSLECTVEGTSNPNLYWYRQAAGRGLQLLFYSVGIGQISSEVPQNLSASRPQDRQFILSSKKLLLSDSGFYLCAWNYRAHGELFFGEGSRLTVL.

Of note for this clone: A far larger clone is only one base removed, so a read error is likely. This chain joins TRBV7-9 and TRBJ2-3; 8 positions agree with TRBD2. Germline CDR1 reads SEHNR; CDR2 reads FQNEAQ (reference sequence). With 5 bases clipped from V and 2 bases from J, the junction kept 9 bases outside the gene matches. This CDR3 is built from 16 residues. The CDR3 DNA sequence: TGTGCCAGCAGCCTCCCACTAGCGGTAACCACAGATACGCAGTATTTT. Translated, it gives CASSLPLAVTTDTQYF.

This chain connects TRBV2 to TRBJ2-5, with D possibly being TRBD1 (5 bases). CDR1 and CDR2 (germline): SNHLY, FYNNEI. This CDR3 has 13 amino acids. The V and J ends lost 6 bases and 2 bases respectively, with 10 bases between them. CDR3: CASSYRIQETQYF. DNA of the CDR3: TGTGCCAGCAGCTACAGGATACAAGAGACCCAGTACTTC.

About this clone itself: A read error is likely here: a far larger clone is one base away. CDR3 nucleotides: TGTGCCAGCAGCCCGGGCCTAGCCTCCGGGGAGCTGTTTTTT. Translating it yields CASSPGLASGELFF. The chain carries TRBV11-2 and TRBJ2-2, with D possibly matching TRBD2 (5 bases). V lost 5 bases and J lost 6, with 13 bases in between. The CDR3 sequence is 14 residues long. Germline CDR1 and CDR2: SGHAT and FQNNGV.

V is TRBV27 and J is TRBJ1-1; 7 positions match TRBD1. This CDR3 spans 16 amino acids. The V gene end was trimmed by 3 bases and the J gene end by 7 bases; junction bases not matched to a gene: 14. Germline-derived CDR1 and CDR2 are MNHEY and SMNVEV (reference sequence). For the CDR3, the DNA is TGTGCCAGCAGTTTTCAGAAGAGGGACAGATTCTTTGAAGCTTTCTTT. The encoded protein is CASSFQKRDRFFEAFF.

The V and J genes are TRBV6-6 and TRBJ2-2; either TRBD1 or TRBD2 may supply D (5 bases each). Germline CDR1 and CDR2: MNHNY and SVGAGI (reference sequence). V dropped 5 bases and J dropped 5 bases, with 15 bases sitting between them. The CDR3 has 15 amino acids. In nucleotides, the CDR3 is TGTGCCAGCAGTCATCTTGGGACGGGGACCGGGGAGCTGTTTTTT. Protein sequence: CASSHLGTGTGELFF.

CDR3 nucleotides: TGTGCCAGTAGTACAGCGGGACAGGGGTTCTATGGCTACACCTTC. Its protein product is CASSTAGQGFYGYTF. The chain combines TRBV19 with TRBJ1-2; 10 nucleotides line up with TRBD1. With V trimmed by 4 bases and J by 4 bases, 6 bases remained unmatched. CDR1 is LNHDA, CDR2 SQIVND, per germline (reference sequence). The CDR3 is 15 amino acids.

The rearrangement joins TRBV2 to TRBJ1-4; 9 bases map to TRBD1. Per germline, CDR1 SNHLY and CDR2 FYNNEI. There are 14 residues in the CDR3. J gave up 8 bases and V 8 bases, and 9 bases lay outside the gene matches. CDR3 DNA: TGTGCCAGCGTTCCGGGACAGGGAGACGAAAAACTGTTTTTT. It specifies CASVPGQGDEKLFF.

The chain carries TRBV6-1 and TRBJ2-1, with 7 positions matching TRBD1. The CDR3 is 15 amino acids. Trimming cost V 5 bases and J 0 bases; bases outside gene matches: 4. Germline CDR1 and CDR2: MNHNS and SASEGT. The CDR3 DNA sequence: TGTGCCAGCAGTTCCGGGACAGTCTCCTACAATGAGCAGTTCTTC. This gives the protein CASSSGTVSYNEQFF.

CDR3 loop: CASGLNVEKLFF. Written as DNA, the CDR3 is TGTGCCAGCGGCCTTAACGTTGAAAAACTGTTTTTT. The V and J genes are TRBV6-5 and TRBJ1-4; D ambiguous. V lost 8 bases and J lost 7, with 11 bases in between. Germline assignment: CDR1 MNHEY and CDR2 SVGAGI. The CDR3 contains 12 residues.

This clone occurred a few times. This chain joins TRBV5-6 and TRBJ2-3; TRBD2 matches 15 bases. There are 16 residues in the CDR3. Germline-derived CDR1 and CDR2 are SGHDT and YYEEEE. The J segment lost 6 bases and the V segment lost 2 bases, leaving 4 bases of the junction unmatched. The CDR3 protein is CASSFGLAGGPDTQYF. DNA for the CDR3: TGTGCCAGCAGCTTCGGACTAGCGGGAGGGCCGGATACGCAGTATTTT.

V usage is TRBV30 and J usage is TRBJ1-5; no reliable D call. The V end lost 2 bases, the J end lost 6 bases, and 11 bases lay between the germline ends. CDR1 and CDR2 (germline): GTSNPN, SVGIG (reference sequence). The CDR3 extends over 13 amino acids. CDR3 nucleotide sequence: TGTGCCTGGAGTTATGGGGAGAGTCAGCCCCAGCATTTT. This translates into CAWSYGESQPQHF. Together with reference TRBV30 and TRBJ1-5, the CDR3 gives the full variable domain: SQTIHQWPATLVQPVGSPLSLECTVEGTSNPNLYWYRQAAGRGLQLLFYSVGIGQISSEVPQNLSASRPQDRQFILSSKKLLLSDSGFYLCAWSYGESQPQHFGDGTRLSIL.

The chain is built from TRBV27 and TRBJ2-1; D remains ambiguous. CDR3 length equals 16 residues. The germline V and J ends were trimmed by 5 bases and 2 bases, with 16 bases remaining between them. CDR1 is MNHEY, CDR2 SMNVEV, per germline (reference sequence). CDR3 nucleotides: TGTGCCAGCAGTCCCTGGATGGGCAGTACCTACAATGAGCAGTTCTTC. Protein: CASSPWMGSTYNEQFF.

This chain connects TRBV7-8 to TRBJ2-1; 8 nucleotides agree with TRBD1. Germline lookup yields CDR1 SGHVS and CDR2 FQNEAQ. V shed 7 bases, J shed 6 bases, and the junction held 8 bases outside the gene matches. This CDR3 has 14 residues. The CDR3 protein is CASTKDRVGNEQFF. CDR3 in DNA: TGTGCCAGCACCAAGGACAGGGTCGGCAATGAGCAGTTCTTC.

This clone was counted once. The chain has TRBV27 and TRBJ1-2, with 7 nucleotides matching TRBD1. With V trimmed by 6 bases and J by 4 bases, 8 bases remained unmatched. Germline loops: CDR1 MNHEY, CDR2 SMNVEV (reference sequence). The CDR3 is 14 amino acids. In DNA form, the CDR3 reads TGTGCCAGCAGACCTATGACAGGGCCCTATGGCTACACCTTC. Translating it yields CASRPMTGPYGYTF.

This chain uses TRBV30 with TRBJ2-2; D is perhaps TRBD1 or TRBD2 (5 bases each). V dropped 2 bases and J dropped 8 bases, with 24 bases sitting between them. Germline CDR1 reads GTSNPN; CDR2 reads SVGIG (reference sequence). The length of the CDR3 is 17 residues. The CDR3 DNA reads as TGTGCCTGGAGTTCCGGGACCTCAAGCTTTCTTTTGGGGGAGCTGTTTTTT. This gives the protein CAWSSGTSSFLLGELFF.

V and J are TRBV7-9 and TRBJ2-7; D not certain. Trimming took 2 bases from V and 2 from J, leaving 13 bases between them. The germline CDR1 and CDR2 sequences are SEHNR and FQNEAQ (reference sequence). CDR3 length: 15 amino acids. CDR3 region: CASSLYLAGTYEQYF. DNA for the CDR3: TGTGCCAGCAGCTTATATCTGGCAGGAACCTACGAGCAGTACTTC.

The chain carries TRBV6-6 and TRBJ2-1; D gene ambiguous. The germline V and J ends were trimmed by 8 bases and 5 bases, with 7 bases remaining between them. CDR1 is MNHNY and CDR2 is SVGAGI in the germline V gene (reference sequence). This CDR3 spans 11 amino acids. Here the CDR3 DNA reads TGTGCCAGCGGGAAGAACAATGAGCAGTTCTTC. Its translation is CASGKNNEQFF.

V usage is TRBV7-3 and J usage is TRBJ2-7; no clear D. The CDR3 extends over 13 amino acids. Between the trimmed V and J ends, which lost 3 bases and 3 bases, there was a span of 9 bases. Germline CDR1 reads SGHTA; CDR2 reads FQGTGA. CDR3 in DNA: TGTGCCAGCAGCTTCGGGCAGGACTACGAGCAGTACTTC. This translates into CASSFGQDYEQYF.